Here is one T cell receptor beta chain with its context. The antigen remains unidentified. Per the germline V gene, CDR1 is SGDLS and CDR2 is YYNGEE. The CDR3 totals 16 residues. V was clipped by 2 bases and J by 4 bases; unmatched bases: 6. It was with a sample-barcoded 5' primer and a J-beta primer mix that a second PCR of roughly 7 to 12 cycles was run. TCRdb processed the 5' RACE reads anew with MiXCR; each CDR3 protein has one entry. The sample lists approximately 2,000,000 distinct CDR3 sequences; 30% to 40% were seen once. The sample belongs to a study of blood T cells in healthy people across ages. The study, taken as a whole, reports: Naive T cell percentage by flow cytometry tracked strongly with beta diversity. Naive CD4+ cells and diversity were both higher in long-lived donors than in aged donors. TCR beta diversity per million T cells fell roughly linearly with age.

The source is a human donor in good health. The sequenced material came from blood. The chain joins TRBV9 to TRBJ2-3; 11 nucleotides agree with TRBD2. CDR3 coding DNA: TGTGCCAGCAGCGTCGCCGGACTAGCGGGCCCAGATACGCAGTATTTT. Translating it yields CASSVAGLAGPDTQYF.